This TCR beta chain was captured in a study of CD8+ T cells in alopecia areata. Treatment described: oral pan-JAK inhibitor, 5-10 mg twice daily. Deletions cut 2 bases from V and 2 bases from J, with 13 bases between. The length of the CDR3 is 15 residues. Germline V CDR1 and CDR2: SGHDT, YYEEEE. Extraction of RNA preceded its reverse transcription into cDNA, which served as the sequencing template. The repertoire was sequenced with immunoSEQ multiplex PCR; TCRdb's copy has only in-frame clones and lacks some. The sample yields some 110,000 clones, about 54% seen once. The chain couples TRBV5-6 to TRBJ1-2; D is unclear. The starting material was CD8+ T cells sorted from blood, obtained at week 4, from a patient treated with tofacitinib. The source is a human donor with alopecia areata. The CDR3 spells CASSFYAQRNYGYTF. The CDR3 DNA reads TGTGCCAGCAGCTTCTACGCCCAAAGGAACTATGGCTACACCTTC.